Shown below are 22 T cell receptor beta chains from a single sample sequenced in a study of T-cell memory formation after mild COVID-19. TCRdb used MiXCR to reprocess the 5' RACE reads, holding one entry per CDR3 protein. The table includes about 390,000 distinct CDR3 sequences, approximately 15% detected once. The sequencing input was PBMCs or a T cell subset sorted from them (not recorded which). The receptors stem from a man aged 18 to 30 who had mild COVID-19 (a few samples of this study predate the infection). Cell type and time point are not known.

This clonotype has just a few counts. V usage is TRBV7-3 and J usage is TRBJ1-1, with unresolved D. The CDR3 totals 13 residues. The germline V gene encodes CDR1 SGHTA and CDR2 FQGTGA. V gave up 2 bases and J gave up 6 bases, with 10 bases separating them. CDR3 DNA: TGTGCCAGCAGCTTAGATCCATCCGCTGAAGCTTTCTTT. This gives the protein CASSLDPSAEAFF.

CDR3 sequence: CASSLAPGQGYTEAFF. CDR3 DNA: TGTGCCAGCAGCTTGGCCCCGGGACAGGGGTACACTGAAGCTTTCTTT. The V and J genes are TRBV7-2 and TRBJ1-1; TRBD1 matches 10 bases. This CDR3 region has 16 residues. V trimming: 3 bases; J trimming: 3 bases; junction bases outside the gene matches: 7. Germline V gene lookup returns CDR1 SGHTA and CDR2 FQGNSA.

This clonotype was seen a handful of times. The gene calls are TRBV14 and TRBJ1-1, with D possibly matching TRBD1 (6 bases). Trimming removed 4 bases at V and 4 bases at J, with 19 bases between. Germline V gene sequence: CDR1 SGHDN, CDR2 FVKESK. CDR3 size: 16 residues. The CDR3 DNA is TGTGCCAGCAGCCGCCGACAGGCCGGAGAGGGCACTGAAGCTTTCTTT. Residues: CASSRRQAGEGTEAFF.

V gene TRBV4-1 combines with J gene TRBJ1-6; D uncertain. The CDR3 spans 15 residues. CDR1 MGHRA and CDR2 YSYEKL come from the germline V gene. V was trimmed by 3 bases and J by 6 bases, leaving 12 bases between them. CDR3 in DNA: TGCGCCAGCAGCCACCCCACGGGGTTTAATTCACCCCTCCACTTT. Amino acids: CASSHPTGFNSPLHF.

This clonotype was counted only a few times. Written as DNA, the CDR3 is TGTGCCAGCAGCCCCCCATGGGGGTCACCCCTCCACTTT. Protein product: CASSPPWGSPLHF. This chain joins TRBV7-8 and TRBJ1-6, with a possible D match to TRBD1 (5 bases). Germline V lookup: CDR1 SGHVS, CDR2 FQNEAQ. The ends were cut back, 5 bases at V and 10 bases at J, with 12 bases in the middle. The CDR3 runs 13 residues.

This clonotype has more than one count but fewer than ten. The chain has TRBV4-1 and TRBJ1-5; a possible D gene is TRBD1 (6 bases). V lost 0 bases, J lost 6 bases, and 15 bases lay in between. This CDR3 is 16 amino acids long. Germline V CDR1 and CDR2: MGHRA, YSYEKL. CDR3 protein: CASSQEARGLGQPQHF. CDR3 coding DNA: TGCGCCAGCAGCCAAGAGGCCAGGGGATTGGGTCAGCCCCAGCATTTT.

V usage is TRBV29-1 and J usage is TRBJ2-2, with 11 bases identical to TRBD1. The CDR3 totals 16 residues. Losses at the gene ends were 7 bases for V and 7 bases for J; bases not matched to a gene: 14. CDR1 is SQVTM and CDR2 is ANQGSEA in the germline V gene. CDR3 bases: TGCAGCGCTGGCGGCAGGACAGGGGGCATAAGCGGGGAGCTGTTTTTT. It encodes CSAGGRTGGISGELFF.

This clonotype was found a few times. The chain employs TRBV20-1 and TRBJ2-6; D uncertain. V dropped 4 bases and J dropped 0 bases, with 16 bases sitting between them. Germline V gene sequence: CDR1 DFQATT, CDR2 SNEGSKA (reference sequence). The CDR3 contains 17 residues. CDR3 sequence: CSAKRSGPPSGANVLTF. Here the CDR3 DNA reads TGCAGTGCTAAGAGGTCGGGCCCTCCCTCTGGGGCCAACGTCCTGACTTTC.

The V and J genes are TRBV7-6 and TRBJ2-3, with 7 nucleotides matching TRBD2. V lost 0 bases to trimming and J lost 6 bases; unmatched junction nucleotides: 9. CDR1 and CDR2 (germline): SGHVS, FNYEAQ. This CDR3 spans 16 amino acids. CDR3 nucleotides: TGTGCCAGCAGCTTAGCCGGGCGGGGGTTTCGGGATACGCAGTATTTT. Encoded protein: CASSLAGRGFRDTQYF.

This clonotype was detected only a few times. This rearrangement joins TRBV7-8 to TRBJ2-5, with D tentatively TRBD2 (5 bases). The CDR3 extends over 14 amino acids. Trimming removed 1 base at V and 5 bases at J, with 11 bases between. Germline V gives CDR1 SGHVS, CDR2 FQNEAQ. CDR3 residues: CASSLGVGGETQYF. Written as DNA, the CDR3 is TGTGCCAGCAGCTTAGGCGTGGGCGGGGAGACCCAGTACTTC. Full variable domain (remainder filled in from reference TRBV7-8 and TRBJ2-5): GAGVSQSPRYKVAKRGQDVALRCDPISGHVSLFWYQQALGQGPEFLTYFQNEAQLDKSGLPSDRFFAERPEGSVSTLKIQRTQQEDSAVYLCASSLGVGGETQYFGPGTRLLVL.

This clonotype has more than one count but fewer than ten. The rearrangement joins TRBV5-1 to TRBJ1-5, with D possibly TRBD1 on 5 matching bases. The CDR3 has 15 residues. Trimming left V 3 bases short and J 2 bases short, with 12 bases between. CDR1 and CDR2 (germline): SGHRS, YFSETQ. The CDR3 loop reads CASSSSGGRNQPQHF. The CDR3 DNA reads TGCGCCAGCAGCTCCTCCGGGGGTCGCAATCAGCCCCAGCATTTT.

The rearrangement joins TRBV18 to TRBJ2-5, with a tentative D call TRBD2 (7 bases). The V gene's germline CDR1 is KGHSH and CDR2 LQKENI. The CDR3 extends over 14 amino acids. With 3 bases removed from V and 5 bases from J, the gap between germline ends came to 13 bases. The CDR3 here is CASSPSPGGETQYF. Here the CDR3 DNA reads TGTGCCAGCTCACCTTCTCCGGGGGGCGAGACCCAGTACTTC.

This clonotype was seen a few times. The CDR3, as DNA: TGTGCCAGCAGCCAAGTCGGGGGCGGAAGCTACACCTTC. Its translation is CASSQVGGGSYTF. This chain connects TRBV3-1 to TRBJ1-2; perhaps TRBD1 as D (6 bases). Germline V gene data show CDR1 as LGHDT and CDR2 as YNNKEL (reference sequence). CDR3 size: 13 residues. V dropped 1 base and J dropped 9 bases, with 12 bases sitting between them. The variable domain in full, with the rest retrieved from reference TRBV3-1 and TRBJ1-2, is DTAVSQTPKYLVTQMGNDKSIKCEQNLGHDTMYWYKQDSKKFLKIMFSYNNKELIINETVPNRFSPKSPDKAHLNLHINSLELGDSAVYFCASSQVGGGSYTFGSGTRLTVV.

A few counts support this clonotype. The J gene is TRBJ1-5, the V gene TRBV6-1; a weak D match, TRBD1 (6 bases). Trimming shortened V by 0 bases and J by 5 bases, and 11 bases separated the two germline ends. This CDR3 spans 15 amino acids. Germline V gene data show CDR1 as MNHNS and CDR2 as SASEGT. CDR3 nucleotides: TGTGCCAGCAGTGAAGCATCGGCAGGGGATCAGCCCCAGCATTTT. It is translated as CASSEASAGDQPQHF.

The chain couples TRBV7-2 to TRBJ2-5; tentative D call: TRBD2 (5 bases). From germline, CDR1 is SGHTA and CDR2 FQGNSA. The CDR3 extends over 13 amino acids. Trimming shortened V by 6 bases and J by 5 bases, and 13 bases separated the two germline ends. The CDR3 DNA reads TGTGCCAGCAGACCTACGGGGAGCGAGACCCAGTACTTC. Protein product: CASRPTGSETQYF.

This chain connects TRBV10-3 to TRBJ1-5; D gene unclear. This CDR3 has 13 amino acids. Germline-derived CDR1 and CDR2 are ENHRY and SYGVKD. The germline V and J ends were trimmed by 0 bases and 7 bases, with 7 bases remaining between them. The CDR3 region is CAISESRSQPQHF. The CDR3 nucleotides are TGTGCCATCAGTGAGTCGAGATCCCAGCCCCAGCATTTT.

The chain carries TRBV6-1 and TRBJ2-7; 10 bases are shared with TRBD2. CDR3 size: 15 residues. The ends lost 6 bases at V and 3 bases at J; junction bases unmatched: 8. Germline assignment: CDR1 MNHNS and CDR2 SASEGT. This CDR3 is CASRRVAGGLYEQYV. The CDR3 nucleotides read TGTGCCAGCAGAAGGGTAGCGGGGGGTCTCTACGAGCAGTACGTC.

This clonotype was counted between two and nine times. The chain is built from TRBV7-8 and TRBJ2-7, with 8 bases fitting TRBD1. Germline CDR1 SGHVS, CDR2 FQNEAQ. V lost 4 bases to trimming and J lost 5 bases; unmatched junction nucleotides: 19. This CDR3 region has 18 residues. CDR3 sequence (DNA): TGTGCCAGCAGCTCAGTCCGATTCCCCTGGACAGGGTCCCACGAGCAGTACGTC. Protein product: CASSSVRFPWTGSHEQYV.

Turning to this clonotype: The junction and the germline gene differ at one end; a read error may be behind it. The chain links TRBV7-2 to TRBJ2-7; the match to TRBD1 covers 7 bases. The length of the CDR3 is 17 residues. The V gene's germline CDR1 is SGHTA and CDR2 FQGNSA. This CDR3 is CASSSPNTYRGRYEKYF. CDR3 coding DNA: TGTGCCAGCAGCTCCCCGAACACCTACAGGGGAAGGTACGAGAAGTACTTC.

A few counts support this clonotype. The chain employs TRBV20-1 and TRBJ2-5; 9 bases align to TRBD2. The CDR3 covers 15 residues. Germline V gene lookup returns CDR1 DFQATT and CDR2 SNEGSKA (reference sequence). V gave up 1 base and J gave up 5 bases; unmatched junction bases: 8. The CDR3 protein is CSARGRAGGSETQYF. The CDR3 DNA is TGCAGTGCTAGAGGACGAGCGGGGGGTTCGGAGACCCAGTACTTC.

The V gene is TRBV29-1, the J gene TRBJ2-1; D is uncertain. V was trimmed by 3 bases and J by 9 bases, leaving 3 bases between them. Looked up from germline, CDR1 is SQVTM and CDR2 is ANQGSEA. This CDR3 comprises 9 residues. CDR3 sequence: CSVDSEQFF. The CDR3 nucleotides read TGCAGCGTTGACAGTGAGCAGTTCTTC.

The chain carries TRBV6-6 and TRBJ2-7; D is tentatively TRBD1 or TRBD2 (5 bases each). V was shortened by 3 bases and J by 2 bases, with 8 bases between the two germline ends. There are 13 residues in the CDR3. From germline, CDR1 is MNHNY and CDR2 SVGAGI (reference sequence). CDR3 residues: CASSYGTTYEQYV. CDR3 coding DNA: TGTGCCAGCAGTTATGGGACCACCTACGAGCAGTACGTC.